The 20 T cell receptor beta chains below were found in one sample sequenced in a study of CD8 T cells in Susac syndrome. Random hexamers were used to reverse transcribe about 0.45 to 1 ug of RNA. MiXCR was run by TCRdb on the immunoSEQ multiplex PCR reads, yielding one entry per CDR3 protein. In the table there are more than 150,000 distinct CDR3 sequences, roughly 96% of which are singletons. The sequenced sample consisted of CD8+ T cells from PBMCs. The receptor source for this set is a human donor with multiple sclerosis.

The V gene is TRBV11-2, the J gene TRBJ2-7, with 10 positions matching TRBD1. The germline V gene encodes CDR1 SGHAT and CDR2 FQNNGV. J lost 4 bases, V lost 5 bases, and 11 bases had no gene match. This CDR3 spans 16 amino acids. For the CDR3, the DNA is TGTGCCAGCAGCCCCTATGTCGGGACAGGGGAATACGAGCAGTACTTC. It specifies CASSPYVGTGEYEQYF.

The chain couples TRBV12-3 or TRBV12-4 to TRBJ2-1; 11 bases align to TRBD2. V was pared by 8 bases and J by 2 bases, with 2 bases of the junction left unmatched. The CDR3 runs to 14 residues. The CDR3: CASGSGGAYNEQFF. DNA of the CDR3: TGTGCCAGCGGTAGCGGGGGGGCCTACAATGAGCAGTTCTTC.

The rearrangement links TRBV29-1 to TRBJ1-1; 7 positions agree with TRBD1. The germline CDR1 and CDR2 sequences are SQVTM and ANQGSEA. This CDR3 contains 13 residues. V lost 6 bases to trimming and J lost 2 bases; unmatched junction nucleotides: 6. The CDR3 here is CSVEDRLNTEAFF. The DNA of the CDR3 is TGCAGCGTGGAGGACAGGTTAAACACTGAAGCTTTCTTT.

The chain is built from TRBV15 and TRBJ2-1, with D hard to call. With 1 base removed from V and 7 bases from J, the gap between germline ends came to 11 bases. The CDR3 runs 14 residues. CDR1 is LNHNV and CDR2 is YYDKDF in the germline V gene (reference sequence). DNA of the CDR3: TGTGCCACCAGCAGAGTCGACCCCCGTAATGAGCAGTTCTTC. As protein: CATSRVDPRNEQFF. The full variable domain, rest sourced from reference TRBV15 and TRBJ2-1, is DAMVIQNPRYQVTQFGKPVTLSCSQTLNHNVMYWYQQKSSQAPKLLFHYYDKDFNNEADTPDNFQSRRPNTSFCFLDIRSPGLGDTAMYLCATSRVDPRNEQFFGPGTRLTVL.

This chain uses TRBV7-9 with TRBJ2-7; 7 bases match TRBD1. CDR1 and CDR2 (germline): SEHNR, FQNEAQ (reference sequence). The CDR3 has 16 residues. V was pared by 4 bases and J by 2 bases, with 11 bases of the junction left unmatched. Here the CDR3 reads CASSSGSGTVTYEQYV. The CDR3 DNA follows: TGTGCCAGCAGCTCCGGATCCGGGACAGTGACCTACGAGCAGTACGTC.

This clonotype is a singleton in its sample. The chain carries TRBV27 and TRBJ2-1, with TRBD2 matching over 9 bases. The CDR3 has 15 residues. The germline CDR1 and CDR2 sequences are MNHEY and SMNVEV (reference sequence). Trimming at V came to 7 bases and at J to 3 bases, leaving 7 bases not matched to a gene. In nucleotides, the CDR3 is TGTGCCAGCAATTTTCTAGCGGGGAACTACAATGAGCAGTTCTTC. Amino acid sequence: CASNFLAGNYNEQFF.

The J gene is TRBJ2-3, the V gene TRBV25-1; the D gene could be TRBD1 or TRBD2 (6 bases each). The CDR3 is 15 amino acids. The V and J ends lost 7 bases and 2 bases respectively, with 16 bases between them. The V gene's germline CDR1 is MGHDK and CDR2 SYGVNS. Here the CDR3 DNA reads TGTGCCAGCAAAGGGGGGCGAAGATACACAGATACGCAGTATTTT. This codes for CASKGGRRYTDTQYF.

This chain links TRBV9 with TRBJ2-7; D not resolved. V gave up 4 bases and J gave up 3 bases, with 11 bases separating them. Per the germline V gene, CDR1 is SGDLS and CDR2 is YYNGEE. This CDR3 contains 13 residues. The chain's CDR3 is CASSLRLCYEQYV. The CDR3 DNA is TGTGCCAGCAGCTTAAGACTGTGCTACGAGCAGTACGTC.

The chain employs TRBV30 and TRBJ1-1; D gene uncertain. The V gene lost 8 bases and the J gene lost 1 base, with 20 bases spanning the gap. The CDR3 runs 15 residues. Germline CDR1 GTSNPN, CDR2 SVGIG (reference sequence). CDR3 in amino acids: CARNNGFGQNTEAFF. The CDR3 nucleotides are TGTGCCCGGAATAATGGGTTTGGGCAGAACACTGAAGCTTTCTTT.

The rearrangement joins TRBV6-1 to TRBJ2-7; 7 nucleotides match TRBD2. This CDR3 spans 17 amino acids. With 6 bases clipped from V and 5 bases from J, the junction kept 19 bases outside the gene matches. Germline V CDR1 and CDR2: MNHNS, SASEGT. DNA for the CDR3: TGTGCCAGCAGGGATCCGTGGGAGGGCGGCCCAGGCGACGAGCAGTACGTC. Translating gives CASRDPWEGGPGDEQYV.

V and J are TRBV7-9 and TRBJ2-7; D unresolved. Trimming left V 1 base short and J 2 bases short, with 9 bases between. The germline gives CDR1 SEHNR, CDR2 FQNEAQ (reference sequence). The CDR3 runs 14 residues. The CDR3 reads CASSLEQSPYEQYF. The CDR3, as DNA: TGTGCCAGCAGCTTAGAACAGTCCCCCTACGAGCAGTACTTC.

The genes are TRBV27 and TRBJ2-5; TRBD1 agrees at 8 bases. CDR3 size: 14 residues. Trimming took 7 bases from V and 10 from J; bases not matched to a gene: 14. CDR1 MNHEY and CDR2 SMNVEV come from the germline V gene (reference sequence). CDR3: CASTGTGPRKIQYF. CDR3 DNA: TGTGCCAGCACCGGGACAGGCCCCAGGAAGATCCAGTACTTC.

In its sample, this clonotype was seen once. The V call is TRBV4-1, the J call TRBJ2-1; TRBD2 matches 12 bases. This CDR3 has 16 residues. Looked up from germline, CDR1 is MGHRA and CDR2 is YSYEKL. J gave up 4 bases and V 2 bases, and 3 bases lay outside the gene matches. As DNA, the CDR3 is TGCGCCAGCAGCCAAACTAGCGGGGGGCTTTACAATGAGCAGTTCTTC. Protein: CASSQTSGGLYNEQFF.

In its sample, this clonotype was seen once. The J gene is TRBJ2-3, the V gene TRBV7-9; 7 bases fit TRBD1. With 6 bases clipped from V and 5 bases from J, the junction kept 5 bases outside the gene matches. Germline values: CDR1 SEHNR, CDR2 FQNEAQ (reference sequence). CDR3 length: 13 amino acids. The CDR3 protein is CASRSPGGDTQYF. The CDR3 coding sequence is TGTGCCAGCAGGTCACCAGGGGGAGATACGCAGTATTTT.

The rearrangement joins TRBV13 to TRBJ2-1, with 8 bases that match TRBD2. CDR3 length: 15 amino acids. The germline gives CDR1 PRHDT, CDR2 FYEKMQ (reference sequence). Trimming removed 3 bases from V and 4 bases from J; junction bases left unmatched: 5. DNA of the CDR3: TGTGCCAGCAGCTTGAAGCGGGGGATATACAATGAGCAGTTCTTC. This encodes CASSLKRGIYNEQFF.

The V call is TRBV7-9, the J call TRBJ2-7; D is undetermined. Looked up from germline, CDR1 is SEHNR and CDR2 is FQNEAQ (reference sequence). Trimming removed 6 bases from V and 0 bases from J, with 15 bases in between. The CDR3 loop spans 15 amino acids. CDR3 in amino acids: CASSLGRLSSYEQYV. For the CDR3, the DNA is TGTGCCAGCAGTCTAGGGCGGCTTAGCTCCTACGAGCAGTACGTC.

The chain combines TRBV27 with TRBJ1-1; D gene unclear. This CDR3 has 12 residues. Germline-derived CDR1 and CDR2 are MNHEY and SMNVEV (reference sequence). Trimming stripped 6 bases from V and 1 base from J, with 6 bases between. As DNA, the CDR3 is TGTGCCAGCAGGCAGCAGAACACTGAAGCTTTCTTT. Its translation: CASRQQNTEAFF.

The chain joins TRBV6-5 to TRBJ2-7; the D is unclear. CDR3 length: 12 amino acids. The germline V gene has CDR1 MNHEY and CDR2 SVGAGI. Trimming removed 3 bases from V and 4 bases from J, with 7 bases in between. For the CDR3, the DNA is TGTGCCAGCAGTTATGACGGTTACGAGCAGTACTTC. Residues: CASSYDGYEQYF.

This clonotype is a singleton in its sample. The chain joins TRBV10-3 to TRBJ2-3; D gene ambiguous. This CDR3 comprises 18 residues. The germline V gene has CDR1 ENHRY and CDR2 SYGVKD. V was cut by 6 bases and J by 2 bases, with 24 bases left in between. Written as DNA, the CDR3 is TGTGCCATCAGAAGACACGGGCCTGACCCTCACCCCACAGATACGCAGTATTTT. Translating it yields CAIRRHGPDPHPTDTQYF.

The CDR3 sequence is CATSRAPGQTEQYF. The CDR3 region has the DNA TGTGCCACCAGCAGGGCCCCGGGGCAGACAGAGCAGTACTTC. The chain links TRBV15 to TRBJ2-7; D may correspond to TRBD1 or TRBD2 (5 bases each). From germline, CDR1 is LNHNV and CDR2 YYDKDF (reference sequence). The CDR3 consists of 14 residues. Trimming removed 3 bases at V and 7 bases at J, with 16 bases between.